This T cell receptor beta chain was sequenced in a study of blood T cell repertoires in COVID-19. Background on the study: PBMCs, B-cell-depleted T cells, or T cells provided the cDNA or gDNA that made up the material.

The CDR3 is 12 residues long. Trimming pared 7 bases from V and 4 bases from J, leaving 10 bases between. The germline V gene encodes CDR1 SGHRS and CDR2 YFSETQ. Original data processing: Estimated nucleated cell counts came from reference gene primer amplification. The table came from immunoSEQ multiplex PCR; TCRdb's copy has only in-frame clones and leaves some out. Clone size and V and J calls were adopted from that table, with D and trimming inferred from the DNA. The table shows tens of thousands of clones, with 72% occurring only once. This TCR derives from a woman older than 75 with acute or convalescent COVID-19. Sequencing was done on a sample of peripheral blood. This sequence joins TRBV5-1 and TRBJ2-3; D remains unclear. CDR3 loop: CASYVSSDTQYF. The CDR3 nucleotides are TGCGCCAGCTACGTCAGTTCAGATACGCAGTATTTT.